One and the same sample provided the 17 T cell receptor beta chains below, sequenced in a study of CD8 T cells in Susac syndrome. With random hexamers, about 0.45 to 1 ug RNA was reverse transcribed. Each CDR3 protein is one row after TCRdb ran MiXCR on the immunoSEQ multiplex PCR reads. Of around 130,000 distinct CDR3 sequences listed, about 95% were seen once; the top ten hold more than 0.09%. The sequenced sample consisted of CD4+ T cells from PBMCs. The receptors shown here come from a human donor in good health.

V is TRBV2 and J is TRBJ2-3, with D possibly matching TRBD2 (5 bases). This CDR3 has 14 amino acids. Germline V gene lookup returns CDR1 SNHLY and CDR2 FYNNEI. V gave up 8 bases and J gave up 0 bases, with 12 bases separating them. Written as DNA, the CDR3 is TGTGCCAGCCGGACTGGCCAGAGCACAGATACGCAGTATTTT. It specifies CASRTGQSTDTQYF. Combining the CDR3 with reference TRBV2 and TRBJ2-3 gives the whole variable domain EPEVTQTPSHQVTQMGQEVILRCVPISNHLYFYWYRQILGQKVEFLVSFYNNEISEKSEIFDDQFSVERPDGSNFTLKIRSTKLEDSAMYFCASRTGQSTDTQYFGPGTRLTVL.

The chain combines TRBV30 with TRBJ2-5; 10 nucleotides line up with TRBD1. CDR1 GTSNPN and CDR2 SVGIG come from the germline V gene (reference sequence). The V gene end was trimmed by 5 bases and the J gene end by 5 bases; junction bases not matched to a gene: 5. CDR3 length: 13 residues. This CDR3 reads CAWGTGVGETQYF. The CDR3 DNA reads as TGTGCCTGGGGGACAGGGGTTGGGGAGACCCAGTACTTC.

The chain carries TRBV6-2 or TRBV6-3 and TRBJ2-7, with 10 bases matching TRBD2. CDR1 and CDR2 (germline): MNHEY, SVGEGT. The CDR3 contains 15 residues. The V and J ends lost 4 bases and 0 bases, in that order; junction bases with no gene match: 3. CDR3 residues: CASSSSGSGSYEQYF. The CDR3 DNA reads TGTGCCAGCAGTTCTAGCGGGAGTGGCTCCTACGAGCAGTACTTC.

The CDR3 reads CASKVSGPSNQPQHF. The CDR3 region has the DNA TGTGCCAGTAAGGTTTCCGGGCCCTCAAATCAGCCCCAGCATTTT. The chain is built from TRBV19 and TRBJ1-5, with no clear D. The CDR3 length is 15 residues. Deletions cut 7 bases from V and 4 bases from J, with 17 bases between. Germline CDR1 LNHDA, CDR2 SQIVND (reference sequence).

The rearrangement links TRBV19 to TRBJ2-7, with TRBD2 as a possible D gene (5 bases). CDR3 length: 15 amino acids. CDR1 is LNHDA, CDR2 SQIVND, per germline (reference sequence). V was pared by 1 base and J by 3 bases, with 13 bases between. The CDR3 DNA reads TGTGCCAGTAGTATAGGTGGAGGAGTGGGCTACGAGCAGTACTTC. It codes for CASSIGGGVGYEQYF.

V usage is TRBV29-1 and J usage is TRBJ1-1, with D perhaps matching TRBD1 (6 bases). Per the germline V gene, CDR1 is SQVTM and CDR2 is ANQGSEA. The CDR3 extends over 13 amino acids. Trimming left V 7 bases short and J 8 bases short, with 20 bases between. CDR3 residues: CSADGGGTREAFF. CDR3 sequence (DNA): TGCAGCGCCGACGGGGGGGGCACCAGGGAAGCTTTCTTT.

This chain joins TRBV9 and TRBJ2-5; D gene ambiguous. The CDR3 has 13 amino acids. V lost 0 bases to trimming and J lost 5 bases, with 8 bases between them. CDR1 is SGDLS and CDR2 is YYNGEE in the germline V gene. The DNA of the CDR3 is TGTGCCAGCAGCGTAGCTACGATGGAGACCCAGTACTTC. Protein sequence: CASSVATMETQYF.

The V and J genes are TRBV19 and TRBJ2-1; TRBD2 might be the D (5 bases). Germline CDR1 and CDR2: LNHDA and SQIVND (reference sequence). This CDR3 spans 15 amino acids. Trimming stripped 5 bases from V and 0 bases from J, with 11 bases between. CDR3 DNA sequence: TGTGCCAGTAGTTCCTCGCGGGTCTCCTACAATGAGCAGTTCTTC. As protein: CASSSSRVSYNEQFF.

This clonotype came up once. The chain uses TRBV29-1 and TRBJ2-7; D is undetermined. The length of the CDR3 is 13 residues. Trimming stripped 6 bases from V and 9 bases from J, with 21 bases between. Looked up from germline, CDR1 is SQVTM and CDR2 is ANQGSEA. Here the CDR3 reads CSVLKNVEDVQYF. The CDR3 bases are TGCAGCGTCCTAAAAAACGTTGAGGATGTGCAGTACTTC.

This clonotype was observed once. V gene TRBV13 combines with J gene TRBJ2-2, with unresolved D. V was cut by 0 bases and J by 6 bases, with 11 bases left in between. This CDR3 has 15 amino acids. Germline V CDR1 and CDR2: PRHDT, FYEKMQ (reference sequence). Written as DNA, the CDR3 is TGTGCCAGCAGCTTAGGCCATCGGTCGCCCGGGGAGCTGTTTTTT. Protein: CASSLGHRSPGELFF.

The rearrangement uses TRBV20-1 and TRBJ2-7; TRBD2 matches 8 bases. The ends lost 6 bases at V and 5 bases at J; junction bases unmatched: 12. This CDR3 has 14 amino acids. Germline lookup yields CDR1 DFQATT and CDR2 SNEGSKA (reference sequence). The CDR3 protein is CSAAEREWKDEQYF. As DNA, the CDR3 is TGCAGTGCGGCGGAGCGGGAGTGGAAGGACGAGCAGTACTTC.

The rearrangement joins TRBV20-1 to TRBJ2-1; TRBD1 is a possible D gene (7 bases). Trimming took off 1 base at V and 10 bases at J, with 23 bases between the two ends. Germline loops: CDR1 DFQATT, CDR2 SNEGSKA (reference sequence). There are 16 residues in the CDR3. The CDR3 protein is CSARAEGAMTHREQFF. In nucleotides, the CDR3 is TGCAGTGCTAGAGCGGAGGGGGCTATGACCCACAGAGAGCAGTTCTTC.

This chain uses TRBV6-2 or TRBV6-3 with TRBJ1-5, with D unclear. Per the germline V gene, CDR1 is MNHEY and CDR2 is SVGEGT. Trimming took off 6 bases at V and 10 bases at J, with 10 bases between the two ends. This CDR3 is built from 11 residues. In DNA form, the CDR3 reads TGTGCCAGCAGCCCCGGAGAACCCCAGCATTTT. This gives the protein CASSPGEPQHF.

V usage is TRBV5-6 and J usage is TRBJ2-7, with 8 bases identical to TRBD1. The CDR3 extends over 15 amino acids. In germline, CDR1 is SGHDT, CDR2 YYEEEE. V was pared by 3 bases and J by 3 bases, with 8 bases of the junction left unmatched. The CDR3 nucleotides are TGTGCCAGCAGCTACAGGGGGGCAAAGGGCTACGAGCAGTACTTC. Translated: CASSYRGAKGYEQYF.

This chain joins TRBV7-3 and TRBJ2-7, with 8 bases lining up with TRBD1. Germline V gene data show CDR1 as SGHTA and CDR2 as FQGTGA. Unmatched junction bases numbered 10, after V lost 5 bases and J lost 4 bases. The CDR3 is made up of 15 amino acids. The CDR3 is CASSLSTGVGYEQYF. As DNA, the CDR3 is TGTGCCAGCAGCCTCTCGACAGGGGTGGGTTACGAGCAGTACTTC.

The V gene is TRBV20-1, the J gene TRBJ2-1; D unclear. The CDR3 runs to 10 residues. V gave up 3 bases and J gave up 5 bases, with 2 bases separating them. Germline V gene data show CDR1 as DFQATT and CDR2 as SNEGSKA (reference sequence). In DNA form, the CDR3 reads TGCAGTGCTAGGGACAATGAGCAGTTCTTC. Translated, it gives CSARDNEQFF.

J is TRBJ2-2 and V is TRBV3-1; D is perhaps TRBD1 or TRBD2 (6 bases each). Germline lookup yields CDR1 LGHDT and CDR2 YNNKEL (reference sequence). The CDR3 is 17 amino acids. The ends were cut back, 1 base at V and 7 bases at J, with 19 bases in the middle. The chain's CDR3 is CASSQVGGALLGGELFF. As DNA, the CDR3 is TGTGCCAGCAGCCAAGTGGGGGGCGCCTTGCTGGGCGGGGAGCTGTTTTTT. The full variable domain, rest sourced from reference TRBV3-1 and TRBJ2-2, is DTAVSQTPKYLVTQMGNDKSIKCEQNLGHDTMYWYKQDSKKFLKIMFSYNNKELIINETVPNRFSPKSPDKAHLNLHINSLELGDSAVYFCASSQVGGALLGGELFFGEGSRLTVL.